Following are 6 T cell receptor beta chains from one sample sequenced in a study of T-cell reconstitution after alpha-beta-depleted transplantation in children. This sample's TCRbeta library carried unique molecular identifier barcodes. TCRdb analysed the PCR reads with MiXCR anew, one entry per CDR3 protein. Of some 440,000 distinct CDR3 sequences in the sample, 15% to 20% were seen once. The specimen was PBMCs, mostly from graft donor cells, collected 360 days after TCRalphabeta/CD19-depleted stem cell transplant. The receptors derive from a boy under three years old who had a stem cell transplant for Wiskott-Aldrich syndrome, so the T cells may come from the graft donor.

The chain is built from TRBV5-1 and TRBJ2-5; tentative D call: TRBD1 (5 bases). CDR1 is SGHRS, CDR2 YFSETQ, per germline. Trimming stripped 0 bases from V and 3 bases from J, with 9 bases between. This CDR3 is built from 14 residues. The DNA for the CDR3 is TGCGCCAGCAGCTTGGTGGTCAGGGAAGAGACCCAGTACTTC. Translated: CASSLVVREETQYF.

This clonotype has at least ten counts. The chain is built from TRBV10-2 and TRBJ2-4; TRBD2 might be the D (6 bases). Germline assignment: CDR1 WSHSY and CDR2 SAAADI. The CDR3 sequence is 16 residues long. V shed 0 bases and J shed 6 bases, with 15 bases lying between them. The CDR3 DNA is TGCGCCAGCAGTGAGTCCGGAGGGGTTGTATTAAACATTCAGTACTTC. It yields the protein CASSESGGVVLNIQYF.

This clonotype was seen a few times. This chain links TRBV6-5 with TRBJ1-5; TRBD1 agrees at 9 bases. CDR3 length: 14 residues. The ends lost 2 bases at V and 7 bases at J; junction bases unmatched: 3. Germline CDR1 MNHEY, CDR2 SVGAGI. The CDR3: CASSYGTGTQPQHF. In nucleotides, the CDR3 is TGTGCCAGCAGTTACGGGACAGGGACGCAGCCCCAGCATTTT.

This clonotype was picked up a small number of times. The chain links TRBV2 to TRBJ1-2; D gene uncertain. Germline V lookup: CDR1 SNHLY, CDR2 FYNNEI. V was clipped by 6 bases and J by 3 bases, with 20 bases between them. CDR3 length equals 16 residues. The DNA for the CDR3 is TGTGCCAGCAGCCCGGGCGTGGAACTCCCTCACTATGGCTACACCTTC. Residues: CASSPGVELPHYGYTF.

This clonotype was counted a few times. CDR3 in DNA: TGTGCCAGCAGTTTAAAGAGGGGCGCAGGGCAAAAGCGGGAGACCCAGTACTTC. Encoded protein: CASSLKRGAGQKRETQYF. The V call is TRBV27, the J call TRBJ2-5; D may correspond to TRBD1 or TRBD2 (5 bases each). CDR3 length: 18 amino acids. V was trimmed by 2 bases and J by 5 bases, leaving 24 bases between them. Germline V gene sequence: CDR1 MNHEY, CDR2 SMNVEV (reference sequence).

V usage is TRBV19 and J usage is TRBJ2-1, with TRBD2 matching over 9 bases. CDR1 is LNHDA and CDR2 is SQIVND in the germline V gene (reference sequence). The trim removed 3 bases at V and 8 bases at J, leaving 5 bases unmatched. The CDR3 is 14 amino acids. CDR3 bases: TGTGCCAGTAGTATTATTAGCGGGAGATATGAGCAGTTCTTC. Protein product: CASSIISGRYEQFF.